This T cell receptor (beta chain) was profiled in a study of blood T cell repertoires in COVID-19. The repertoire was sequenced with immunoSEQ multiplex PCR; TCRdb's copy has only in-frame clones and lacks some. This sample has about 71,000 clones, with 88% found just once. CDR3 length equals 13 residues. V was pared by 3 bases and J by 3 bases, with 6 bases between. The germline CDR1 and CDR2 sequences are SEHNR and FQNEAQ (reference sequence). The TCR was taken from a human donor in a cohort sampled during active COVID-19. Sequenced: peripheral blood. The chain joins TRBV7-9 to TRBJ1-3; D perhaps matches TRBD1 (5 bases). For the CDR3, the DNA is TGTGCCAGCAGCTTGACAGATGGAAACACCATATATTTT. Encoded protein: CASSLTDGNTIYF.